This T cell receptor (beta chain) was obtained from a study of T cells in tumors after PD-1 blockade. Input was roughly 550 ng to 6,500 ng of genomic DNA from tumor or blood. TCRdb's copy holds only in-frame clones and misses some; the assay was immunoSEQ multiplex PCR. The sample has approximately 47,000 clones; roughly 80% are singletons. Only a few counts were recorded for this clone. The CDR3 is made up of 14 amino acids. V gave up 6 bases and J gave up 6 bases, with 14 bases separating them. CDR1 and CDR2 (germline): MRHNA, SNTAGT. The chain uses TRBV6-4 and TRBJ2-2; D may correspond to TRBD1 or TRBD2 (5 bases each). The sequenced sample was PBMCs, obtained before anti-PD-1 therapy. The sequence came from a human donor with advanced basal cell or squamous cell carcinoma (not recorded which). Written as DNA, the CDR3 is TGTGCCAGCAGAGCCTCCGGGGACGCCGGGGAGCTGTTTTTT. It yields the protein CASRASGDAGELFF.